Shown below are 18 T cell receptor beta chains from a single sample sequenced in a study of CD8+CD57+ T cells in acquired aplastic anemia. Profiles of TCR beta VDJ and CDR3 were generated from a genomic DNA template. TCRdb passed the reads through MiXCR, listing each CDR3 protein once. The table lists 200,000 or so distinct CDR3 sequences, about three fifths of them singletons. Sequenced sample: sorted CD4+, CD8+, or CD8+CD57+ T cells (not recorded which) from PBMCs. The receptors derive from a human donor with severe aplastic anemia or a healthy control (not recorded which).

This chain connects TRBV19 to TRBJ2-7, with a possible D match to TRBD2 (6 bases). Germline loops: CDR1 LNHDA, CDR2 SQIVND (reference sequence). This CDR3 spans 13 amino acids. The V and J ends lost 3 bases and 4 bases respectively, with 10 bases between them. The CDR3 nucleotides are TGTGCCAGTAGTATCGGCGGGAAATACGAGCAGTACTTC. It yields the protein CASSIGGKYEQYF.

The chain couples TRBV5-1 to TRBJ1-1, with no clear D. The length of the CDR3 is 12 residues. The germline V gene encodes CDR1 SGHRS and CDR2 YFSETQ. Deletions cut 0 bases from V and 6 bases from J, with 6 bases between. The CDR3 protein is CASSLGFSEAFF. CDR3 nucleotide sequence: TGCGCCAGCAGCTTGGGGTTCTCTGAAGCTTTCTTT. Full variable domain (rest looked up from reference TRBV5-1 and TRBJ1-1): KAGVTQTPRYLIKTRGQQVTLSCSPISGHRSVSWYQQTPGQGLQFLFEYFSETQRNKGNFPGRFSGRQFSNSRSEMNVSTLELGDSALYLCASSLGFSEAFFGQGTRLTVV.

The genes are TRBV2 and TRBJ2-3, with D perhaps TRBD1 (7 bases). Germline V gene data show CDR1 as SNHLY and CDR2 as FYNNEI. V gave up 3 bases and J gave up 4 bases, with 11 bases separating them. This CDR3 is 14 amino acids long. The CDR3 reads CASSDRGVADTQYF. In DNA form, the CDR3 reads TGTGCCAGCAGTGACAGGGGGGTCGCAGATACGCAGTATTTT.

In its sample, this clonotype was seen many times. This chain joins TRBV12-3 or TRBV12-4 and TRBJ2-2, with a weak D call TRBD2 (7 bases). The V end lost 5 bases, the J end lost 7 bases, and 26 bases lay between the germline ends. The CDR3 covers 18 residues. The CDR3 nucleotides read TGTGCCAGCAGTCTCGCCATGGCGGGGGCCCATGAGGACGGGGAGCTGTTTTTT. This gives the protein CASSLAMAGAHEDGELFF.

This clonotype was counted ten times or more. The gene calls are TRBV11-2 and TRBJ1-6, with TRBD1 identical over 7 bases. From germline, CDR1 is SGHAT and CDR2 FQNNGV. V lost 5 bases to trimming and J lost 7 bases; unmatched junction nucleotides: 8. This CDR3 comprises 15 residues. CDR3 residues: CASSPGTARNSPLHF. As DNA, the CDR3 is TGTGCCAGCAGCCCCGGGACAGCAAGAAATTCACCCCTCCACTTT. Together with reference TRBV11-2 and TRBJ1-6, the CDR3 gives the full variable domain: EAGVAQSPRYKIIEKRQSVAFWCNPISGHATLYWYQQILGQGPKLLIQFQNNGVVDDSQLPKDRFSAERLKGVDSTLKIQPAKLEDSAVYLCASSPGTARNSPLHFGNGTRLTVT.

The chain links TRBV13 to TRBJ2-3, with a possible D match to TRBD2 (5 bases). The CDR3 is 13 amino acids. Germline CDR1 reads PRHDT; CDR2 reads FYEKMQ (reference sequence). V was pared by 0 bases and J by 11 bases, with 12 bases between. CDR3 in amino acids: CASSLGAGLEQYF. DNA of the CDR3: TGTGCCAGCAGCTTAGGGGCAGGACTTGAGCAGTATTTT.

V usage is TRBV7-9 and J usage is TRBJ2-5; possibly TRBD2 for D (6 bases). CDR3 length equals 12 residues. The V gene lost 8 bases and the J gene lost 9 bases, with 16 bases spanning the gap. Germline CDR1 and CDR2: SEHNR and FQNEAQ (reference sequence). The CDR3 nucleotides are TGTGCCAGCCGGACGGCCACGGGGGCCCAGTACTTC. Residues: CASRTATGAQYF.

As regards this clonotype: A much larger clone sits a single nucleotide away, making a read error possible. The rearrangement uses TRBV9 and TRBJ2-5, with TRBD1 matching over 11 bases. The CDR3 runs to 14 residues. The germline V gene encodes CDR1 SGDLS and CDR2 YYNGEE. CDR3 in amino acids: CASSAGTGGEIQYF. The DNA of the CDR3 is TGTGCCAGCAGCGCAGGGACAGGGGGAGAGATCCAGTACTTC.

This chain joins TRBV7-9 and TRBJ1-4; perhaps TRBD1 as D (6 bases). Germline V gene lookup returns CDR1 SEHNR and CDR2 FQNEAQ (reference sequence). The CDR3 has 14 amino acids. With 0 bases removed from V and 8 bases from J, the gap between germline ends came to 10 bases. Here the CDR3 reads CASSLAGDKEKLFF. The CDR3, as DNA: TGTGCCAGCAGCTTAGCAGGGGACAAAGAAAAACTGTTTTTT. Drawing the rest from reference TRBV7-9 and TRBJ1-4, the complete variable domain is DTGVSQNPRHKITKRGQNVTFRCDPISEHNRLYWYRQTLGQGPEFLTYFQNEAQLEKSRLLSDRFSAERPKGSFSTLEIQRTEQGDSAMYLCASSLAGDKEKLFFGSGTQLSVL.

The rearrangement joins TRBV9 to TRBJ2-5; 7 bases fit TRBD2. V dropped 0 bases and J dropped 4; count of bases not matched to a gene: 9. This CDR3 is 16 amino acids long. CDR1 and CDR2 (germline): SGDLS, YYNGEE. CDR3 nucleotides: TGTGCCAGCAGCGTAGCCGGCGAGCGGGGATCAGAGACCCAGTACTTC. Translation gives CASSVAGERGSETQYF.

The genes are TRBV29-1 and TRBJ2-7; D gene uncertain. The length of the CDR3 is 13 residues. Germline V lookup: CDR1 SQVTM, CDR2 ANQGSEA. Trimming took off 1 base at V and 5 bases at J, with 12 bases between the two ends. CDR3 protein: CSVEGGRYDEQYF. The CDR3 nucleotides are TGCAGCGTTGAAGGTGGCAGGTACGACGAGCAGTACTTC.

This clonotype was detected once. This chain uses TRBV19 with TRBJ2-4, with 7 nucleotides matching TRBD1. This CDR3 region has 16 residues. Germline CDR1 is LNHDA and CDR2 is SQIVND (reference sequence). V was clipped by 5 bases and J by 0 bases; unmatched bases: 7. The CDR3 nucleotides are TGTGCCAGTAGTGGGGAACAGGGGAGAGCCAAAAACATTCAGTACTTC. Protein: CASSGEQGRAKNIQYF.

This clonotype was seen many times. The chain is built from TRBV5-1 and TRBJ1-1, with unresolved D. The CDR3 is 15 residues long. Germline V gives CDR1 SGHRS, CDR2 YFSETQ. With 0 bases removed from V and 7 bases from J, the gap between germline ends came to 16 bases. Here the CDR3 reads CASSLATNLPGEAFF. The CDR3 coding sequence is TGCGCCAGCAGCTTGGCCACGAATCTCCCCGGTGAAGCTTTCTTT.

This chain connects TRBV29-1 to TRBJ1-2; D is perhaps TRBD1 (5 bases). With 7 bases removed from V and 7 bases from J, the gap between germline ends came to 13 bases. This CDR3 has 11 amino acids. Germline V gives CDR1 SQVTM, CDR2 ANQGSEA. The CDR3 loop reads CSAQGGGGYTF. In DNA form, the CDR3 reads TGCAGCGCCCAGGGTGGGGGTGGCTACACCTTC.

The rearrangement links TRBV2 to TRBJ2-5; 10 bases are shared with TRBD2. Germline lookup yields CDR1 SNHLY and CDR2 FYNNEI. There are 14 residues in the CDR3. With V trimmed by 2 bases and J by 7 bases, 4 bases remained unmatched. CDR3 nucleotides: TGTGCCAGCAGTGAAAGTTCTAGCGGGGGGACCCAGTACTTC. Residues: CASSESSSGGTQYF.

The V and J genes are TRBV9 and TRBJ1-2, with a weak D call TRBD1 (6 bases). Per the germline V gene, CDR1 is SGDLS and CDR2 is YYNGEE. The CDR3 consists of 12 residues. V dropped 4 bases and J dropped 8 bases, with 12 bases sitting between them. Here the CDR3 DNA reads TGTGCCAGCAGCATGCCCGGGACAGGCTACACCTTC. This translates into CASSMPGTGYTF.

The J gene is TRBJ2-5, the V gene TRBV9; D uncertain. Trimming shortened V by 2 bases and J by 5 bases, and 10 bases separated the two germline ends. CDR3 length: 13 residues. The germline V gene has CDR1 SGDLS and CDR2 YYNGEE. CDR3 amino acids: CASSVGGEETQYF. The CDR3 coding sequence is TGTGCCAGCAGCGTCGGCGGCGAGGAGACCCAGTACTTC.

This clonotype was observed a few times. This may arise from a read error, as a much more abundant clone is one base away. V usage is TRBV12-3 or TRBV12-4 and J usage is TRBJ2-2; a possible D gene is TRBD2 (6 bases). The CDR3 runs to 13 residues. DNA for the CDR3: TGTGCCGGCAGTTTCGGGGGTACCGGGGAGCTGTTTTTT. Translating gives CAGSFGGTGELFF.